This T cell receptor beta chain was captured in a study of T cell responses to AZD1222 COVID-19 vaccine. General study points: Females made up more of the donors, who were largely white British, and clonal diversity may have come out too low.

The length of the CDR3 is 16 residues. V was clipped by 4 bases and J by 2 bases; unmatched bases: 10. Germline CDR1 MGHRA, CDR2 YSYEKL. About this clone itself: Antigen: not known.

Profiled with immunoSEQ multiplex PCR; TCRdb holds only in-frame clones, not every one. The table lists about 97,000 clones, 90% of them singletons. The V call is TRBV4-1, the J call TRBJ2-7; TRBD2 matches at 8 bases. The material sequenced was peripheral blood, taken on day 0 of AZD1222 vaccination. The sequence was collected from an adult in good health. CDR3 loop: CASSRSGLAGTYEQYF. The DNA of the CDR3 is TGCGCCAGCAGCCGATCCGGACTAGCTGGGACCTACGAGCAGTACTTC.